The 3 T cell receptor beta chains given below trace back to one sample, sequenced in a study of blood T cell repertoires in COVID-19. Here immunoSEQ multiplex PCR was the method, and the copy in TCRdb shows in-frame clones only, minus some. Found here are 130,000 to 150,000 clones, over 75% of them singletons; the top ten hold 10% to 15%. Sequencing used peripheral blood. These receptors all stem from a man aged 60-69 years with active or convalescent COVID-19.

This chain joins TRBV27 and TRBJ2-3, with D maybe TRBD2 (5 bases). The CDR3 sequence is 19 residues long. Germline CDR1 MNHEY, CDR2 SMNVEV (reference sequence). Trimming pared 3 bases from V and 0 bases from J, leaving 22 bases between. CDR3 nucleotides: TGTGCCAGCAGTTTGTTTGCCGCGGGCGTGGGCCCTAGCACAGATACGCAGTATTTT. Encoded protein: CASSLFAAGVGPSTDTQYF.

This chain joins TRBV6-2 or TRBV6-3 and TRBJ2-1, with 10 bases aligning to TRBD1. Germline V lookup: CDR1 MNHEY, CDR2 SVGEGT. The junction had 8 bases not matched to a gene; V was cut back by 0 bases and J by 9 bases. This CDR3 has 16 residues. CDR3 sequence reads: CASSYSIGTGVGEQFF. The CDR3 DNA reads TGTGCCAGCAGTTACTCGATTGGGACAGGGGTTGGTGAGCAGTTCTTC.

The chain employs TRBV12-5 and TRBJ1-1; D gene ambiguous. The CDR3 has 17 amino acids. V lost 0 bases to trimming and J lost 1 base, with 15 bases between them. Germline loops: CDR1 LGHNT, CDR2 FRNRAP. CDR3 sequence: CASGLVLGGPRNTEAFF. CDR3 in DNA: TGTGCTAGTGGTTTGGTATTGGGAGGGCCCAGGAACACTGAAGCTTTCTTT.